The TCR beta chain described here comes from a study of cytomegalovirus exposure and HLA in healthy donors (dated by TCRdb to 2016 to 2017). As for the study more broadly: An earlier analysis of approximately 640 of the donors reported more than 250 Gb of sequence data and roughly 100 million unique TCR beta sequences from about 180 million T cells. About 280 gigabases of sequencing data and 91 million or so unique TCR sequences made up an early release that covered nearly 650 HLA-typed donors. The genetic ancestry cluster associated with self-reported Caucasian donors included 65% to 90% of the 300 to 450 genotyped donors. The study aimed to test whether cataloging public T cell receptors could reveal signatures of past pathogen exposure. The study profiled the T cell repertoires of under 850 subjects by immunosequencing and related them to cytomegalovirus serostatus. A separate validation cohort of 100 to 150 different subjects was used in addition to the approximately 670-subject first cohort. The study combined high-throughput TCR immunosequencing, statistical association of individual TCRs with disease status, and machine learning to predict cytomegalovirus infection status. In a later analysis, previously published TCR beta repertoires from roughly 710 donors were re-analyzed and high-resolution HLA genotyping was added so that TCR occurrence patterns could be studied. Rather than drawing on any new phenotypic data, the later analysis identified candidate immune exposures from TCR beta sequences and the way those sequences occurred across donors. An earlier analysis of more than 450 of the donors used high-throughput TCR beta sequencing to judge whether each TCR beta V gene segment behaved as functional or pseudogenic. Donor age, sex, ethnicity and CMV serostatus were compiled alongside the repertoire data. In a later genetic analysis, genome-wide SNP genotypes for about 55% of the 666 donors were used, and that subset was treated as a discovery cohort. All discovery cohort repertoires had been generated using a single sequencing platform. Class I and class II HLA loci were covered by the typing at four-digit resolution. Typing coverage differed by locus: A, B, C, DRB1 and DQB1 were typed in about 620-630 donors, DQA1 in roughly 510, DPA1 in some 610, and DPB1 in 450 to 480. About five DR-DQ haplotypes were treated as single units for association and clustering because of strong linkage in the cohort. Among about 390 genotyped donors of the cohort, an average of about 240,000 unique TCR beta nucleotide sequences were sequenced per donor, around 18% of them non-productive. What the work shows at the level of the full study, not this receptor alone: The authors suggested that the approach could potentially be extended to other disease states and immunological phenotypes. According to a later analysis, parvovirus B19, influenza, CMV and Epstein-Barr virus appeared linked to several top co-occurrence clusters. Presence/absence analyses assumed roughly uniform sequencing depth across donors, an assumption that may not hold. Some IMGT-functional V segments, including TRBV6-2 and TRBV6-3, could not be told apart with the 87-base-pair reads, so those segments were excluded. According to a later genetic analysis, donors in an Asian-associated ancestry cluster had fewer N-insertions in productive TCRs than the approximately 610-donor mean. A cluster of highly shared sequence variants was judged likely to be a technical artifact of the sequencing pipeline. A later analysis associated 15,000 to 20,000 TCR beta sequences with specific HLA alleles at a false discovery rate of 0.05. Most TCR sequences were seen in very few donors, while some public TCRs were found in many individuals. The cohort was sequenced for TCR beta chains only, and without alpha or paired-chain data the features that could be detected were limited. V-gene and J-gene trimming of TCR beta chains was associated with a missense DCLRE1C variant in a later genetic analysis, and the association was replicated in an independent cohort. In vitro tests confirmed that a few of the cytomegalovirus-associated TCR beta chains recognize cytomegalovirus antigens. A further reported finding was that TCR beta sequences accurately predicted the HLA-A and HLA-B alleles for most subjects in the first cohort. Because counts were too low, about 18 rarely observed V segments, including chromosome 9 orphons, were excluded from the earlier analysis of about 500 of the donors. When HLA alleles, especially DR and DQ, strongly co-occurred, TCR associations were difficult to assign to individual alleles. A later analysis found that most CMV-associated TCR beta chains appeared HLA-restricted, with HLA associations seemingly driven largely by CMV exposure. In both the original and validation cohorts, the classifier was reported to diagnose cytomegalovirus status with high specificity and sensitivity. A later analysis found that TCR association rates varied across HLA loci, with DRB1 alleles showing the most associated TCRs and HLA-C alleles the fewest. CMV serostatus was the only immune exposure information available for the cohort. HLA typing was unavailable for some donors at each locus, so association tests used only the typed subset. Compared with equally common non-associated chains, HLA-associated TCR beta chains in a later analysis were more clonally expanded and had lower generation probabilities. The study gave a list of roughly 150 TCR beta chains associated with cytomegalovirus. Linkage disequilibrium might explain the correlated functional status among segregating V segments, but an unknown experimental factor could not be ruled out. In an earlier analysis of some 500 of the donors, most TCR beta V segments appeared in productive rearrangements about 90% or about 30% of the time, broadly matching IMGT annotations.

CDR1 SGHRS and CDR2 YFSETQ were looked up in the germline V gene. Trimming takes 0 bases from V and 3 bases from J, and the germline ends sit 8 bases apart. From the cysteine up to the phenylalanine, the CDR3 has a length of 14 residues. The only DNA kept is the CDR3, 42 bases in frame from the first base. About this clone: The clone's antigen remains unknown. The record has no base qualities; no much larger clone is one base away.

Receptors were amplified or captured by the immunoSEQ multiplex PCR assay. A mixture of 60 forward primers for TCR Vbeta segments and 13 reverse primers for TCR Jbeta segments was used in the multiplex PCR. A multiplex PCR assay on genomic DNA amplified the CDR3 region of rearranged TCR beta genes. On the Illumina HiSeq System, the amplified TCR beta libraries were sequenced as 87-base-pair reads. The published analysis was carried out like this. In a later analysis, roughly 80 million unique TCR beta chains were counted across the approximately 640 repertoires, and roughly 11 million of these chains were shared by at least two donors. Raw reads were error-corrected and collapsed into unique sequences with a nearest-neighbor algorithm that merged closely related sequences to remove PCR and sequencing errors. V, D and J gene segments were assigned by aligning CDR3 sequences to IMGT reference sequences. For a sequence to be retained, a match of at least six nucleotides to both a V gene segment and a J gene segment was required. Rearrangements were called productive when the CDR3 lacked stop codons and stayed in frame with V and J; all others were non-productive. CDR3 was defined by IMGT convention, running from the second conserved V-encoded cysteine to the conserved J-encoded phenylalanine. The earlier analysis of 450 to 750 of the donors excluded any sequence lacking an unambiguous match to a single V gene segment. In an earlier analysis of 587 of the donors, V segments were called functional above 56.7% productive rearrangements and were called segregating when the between-donor standard deviation exceeded 5%. To diagnose cytomegalovirus status from the catalog of TCR beta chain sequences, a statistical classification framework was built. A later analysis assigned V and J genes by comparing TCR nucleotide sequences with IMGT/GENE-DB human TR gene sequences. The TCRdist pipeline was used in a later analysis to assign CDR3 sequences and most-parsimonious VDJ recombination scenarios. A later analysis defined each TCR beta chain by its CDR3 amino acid sequence plus V-gene family, and excluded reads lacking a unique V-gene family. A later analysis removed roughly 590 highly shared, low-generation-probability nucleotide sequences to deal with suspected cross-contamination and a sequencing artifact. In a later analysis, a clonal expansion index was calculated for each public chain from normalized within-repertoire ranks of inferred template counts. In a later analysis, generation probabilities were computed using a VDJ recombination model fitted to out-of-frame rearrangements, and the results were checked against IGoR. In a later analysis, hypergeometric tests were used to score TCR-TCR, TCR-HLA and TCR-CMV co-occurrence, with a repertoire-size bias correction applied to TCR pairs. False discovery rates were estimated in a later analysis by permuting HLA or CMV assignments 20 times. In a later analysis, co-occurring TCRs were grouped using DBSCAN, with TCRdist sequence similarity added in when clustering inside HLA-allele-positive subsets. For co-occurrence clustering, repertoires with fewer than 30,000 or more than 120,000 public chains were excluded, along with a handful of repertoires with anomalous nucleotide sharing. In its TCRdb copy, this immuneACCESS table keeps in-frame sequences only and misses some clones. Where compared with another copy, unresolved V genes explain less than half of these, and the others have no known cause. D and trimming were read from the DNA, whereas the V and J calls and clone size are those reported in that table. Present in this sample are approximately 180,000 clones, 10% to 15% of which were seen just once. In total, the top ten clones hold under 10% of the sample.

The cohort consisted of hundreds of healthy bone marrow donors. At the time of sampling, all cohort members were nominally healthy, though unrecorded immune exposures were likely present. The donor was CMV seropositive and was included in the group of 250 to 300 seropositive cohort members. Every donor gave a peripheral blood sample, and the peripheral blood mononuclear cells from that sample were used for TCR beta sequencing. Genomic DNA was extracted from the blood cell samples with the Qiagen DNeasy Blood Extraction Kit. The V and J segments used are TRBV5-1 and TRBJ2-3; the D gene is perhaps TRBD2, from 5 matching bases. The source material was PBMCs. The sequence derives from a man aged 50 or older in good health and CMV-seropositive. CDR3 reads: CASSLGEITDTQYF. The sequenced DNA is TGCGCCAGCAGCTTGGGGGAGATAACAGATACGCAGTATTTT.